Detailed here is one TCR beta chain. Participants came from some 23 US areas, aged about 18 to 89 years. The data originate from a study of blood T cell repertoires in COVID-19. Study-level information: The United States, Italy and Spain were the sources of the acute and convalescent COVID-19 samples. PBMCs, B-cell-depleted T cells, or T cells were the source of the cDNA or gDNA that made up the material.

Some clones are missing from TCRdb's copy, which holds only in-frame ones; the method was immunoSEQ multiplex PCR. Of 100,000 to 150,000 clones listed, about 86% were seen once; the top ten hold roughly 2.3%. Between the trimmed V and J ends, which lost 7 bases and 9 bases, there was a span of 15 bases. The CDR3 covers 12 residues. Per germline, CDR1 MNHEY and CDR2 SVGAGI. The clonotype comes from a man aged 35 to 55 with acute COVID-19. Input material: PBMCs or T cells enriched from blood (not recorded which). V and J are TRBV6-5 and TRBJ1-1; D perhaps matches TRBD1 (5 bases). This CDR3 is CASIRDLRQAFF. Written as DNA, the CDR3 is TGTGCCAGCATACGGGACTTACGACAAGCTTTCTTT.